The 8 T cell receptor beta chains given below trace back to one sample, sequenced in a study of metastatic and nonmetastatic thyroid tumors. Using MiXCR, TCRdb reanalyzed the PCR reads. The data contain roughly 32,000 clones, 7.4% of them seen just once; the ten biggest clones take up just under 45%. No treatment had been given to any patient before thyroid surgery. The sequenced sample was blood. These receptors were collected from a female donor with papillary thyroid cancer or a benign thyroid nodule (not recorded which). Some clones in this sample may be carry-over from other donors' samples.

This clone was observed many times. The rearrangement uses TRBV30 and TRBJ1-6; D uncertain. Trimming removed 0 bases at V and 0 bases at J, with 9 bases between. Germline CDR1 and CDR2: GTSNPN and SVGIG (reference sequence). The CDR3 contains 16 residues. This chain's CDR3 is CAWSVSQSSYNSPLHF. The CDR3 region has the DNA TGTGCCTGGAGTGTGTCACAGAGCTCCTATAATTCACCCCTCCACTTT.

This clone was detected only a few times. Given a much more abundant clone one base away, this may be a read error. Other DNA sequences within the sample encode an identical CDR3. This chain connects TRBV18 to TRBJ2-5, with D perhaps TRBD1 or TRBD2 (5 bases each). CDR1 and CDR2 (germline): KGHSH, LQKENI. Trimming pared 3 bases from V and 1 base from J, leaving 12 bases between. The CDR3 is made up of 15 amino acids. The CDR3 reads CASSPPGPSQETQYF. The CDR3 region has the DNA TGTGCCAGCTCACCGCCGGGACCGAGCCAAGAGACCCAGTACTTC.

This clone showed up many times. This chain connects TRBV9 to TRBJ2-1, with 11 bases lining up with TRBD2. The CDR3 has 12 residues. V shed 5 bases and J 8 bases; nucleotides not matched to a gene: 0. Germline CDR1 is SGDLS and CDR2 is YYNGEE. DNA for the CDR3: TGTGCCAGCAGGGGACTAGCGGATGAGCAGTTCTTC. Translation gives CASRGLADEQFF.

This clone showed up many times. The V gene is TRBV6-1, the J gene TRBJ1-2; 7 bases line up with TRBD1. Germline lookup yields CDR1 MNHNS and CDR2 SASEGT. With V trimmed by 6 bases and J by 4 bases, 5 bases remained unmatched. The CDR3 covers 13 residues. The CDR3 bases are TGTGCCAGCAGCCAGACAGGGACCTATGGCTACACCTTC. Protein: CASSQTGTYGYTF.

Ten or more counts support this clone. The rearrangement uses TRBV28 and TRBJ1-1; D gene ambiguous. CDR1 MDHEN and CDR2 SYDVKM come from the germline V gene. CDR3 size: 12 residues. V was pared by 7 bases and J by 3 bases, with 9 bases between. The CDR3 spells CASTDVDTEAFF. The CDR3 coding sequence is TGTGCCAGCACCGATGTGGACACTGAAGCTTTCTTT.

This clone was counted ten times or more. This chain connects TRBV12-3 or TRBV12-4 to TRBJ2-1; D unclear. The CDR3 totals 17 residues. The V gene lost 5 bases and the J gene lost 6 bases, with 23 bases spanning the gap. The CDR3 sequence: CASSPPPRPVAPNEQFF. CDR3 nucleotides: TGTGCCAGCAGTCCACCCCCACGACCTGTAGCCCCCAATGAGCAGTTCTTC.

This clone appeared many times. The chain links TRBV29-1 to TRBJ2-1; 10 bases are shared with TRBD1. V dropped 7 bases and J dropped 12; count of bases not matched to a gene: 9. The V gene's germline CDR1 is SQVTM and CDR2 ANQGSEA. This CDR3 contains 12 residues. The CDR3 reads CSGGTGEYGQFF. CDR3 nucleotides: TGCAGCGGGGGGACAGGGGAGTACGGGCAGTTCTTC.

This clone has a count of ten or more. This chain connects TRBV7-9 to TRBJ1-4, with 7 bases that match TRBD1. J gave up 5 bases and V 5 bases, and 8 bases lay outside the gene matches. CDR1 is SEHNR, CDR2 FQNEAQ, per germline (reference sequence). The CDR3 has 15 amino acids. The CDR3 DNA reads TGTGCCAGCAGCCAACCGGGACAGACAAATGAAAAACTGTTTTTT. This sequence encodes CASSQPGQTNEKLFF.